Included here is one TCR beta chain sequence, with context. The CDR3 covers 13 residues. The ends were cut back, 10 bases at V and 2 bases at J, with 12 bases in the middle. Germline CDR1 LGHNT, CDR2 FRNRAP. Using immunoSEQ multiplex PCR, the repertoire was profiled, and TCRdb retains in-frame clones only, with some absent. The sample includes more than 250,000 clones, roughly 80% of them seen just once. This specimen comes from a study of blood T cell repertoires in COVID-19. At the level of the study: From the United States, Italy and Spain came samples of acute and convalescent COVID-19.

This TCR came from a man in his 60s who had recovered from COVID-19. Sequenced input: peripheral blood. The gene calls are TRBV12-5 and TRBJ2-1; D not resolved. In nucleotides, the CDR3 is TGTGCTACCGCCACTCCGGCCTACAATGAGCAGTTCTTC. Its protein is CATATPAYNEQFF.